The clone carrying this TCR beta chain qualifies as large (0.1 to 1%). Between the trimmed V and J ends, which lost 8 bases and 8 bases, there was a span of 18 bases. This CDR3 is 13 amino acids long. Cells sorted as Tregs were CD4+, CD25+ and CD127-/low. Adaptor-ligated barcode primers were used to amplify TRBV12-4/TRBJ1-2 clonotypes. TCRdb ran MiXCR on the multiplex PCR reads and lists one entry per CDR3 protein. This sample has 250 to 300 distinct CDR3 sequences; about 20% occur once, and the top ten carry over 35%. Sequencing was carried out using Tregs sorted from blood. The chain has TRBV12-3 or TRBV12-4 and TRBJ1-2; TRBD1 is a possible D gene (5 bases). This TCR came from a female donor with breast cancer. The CDR3 protein is CASRPSRDRGYTF. In DNA form, the CDR3 reads TGTGCCAGCCGCCCCAGCAGGGATCGGGGCTACACCTTC.